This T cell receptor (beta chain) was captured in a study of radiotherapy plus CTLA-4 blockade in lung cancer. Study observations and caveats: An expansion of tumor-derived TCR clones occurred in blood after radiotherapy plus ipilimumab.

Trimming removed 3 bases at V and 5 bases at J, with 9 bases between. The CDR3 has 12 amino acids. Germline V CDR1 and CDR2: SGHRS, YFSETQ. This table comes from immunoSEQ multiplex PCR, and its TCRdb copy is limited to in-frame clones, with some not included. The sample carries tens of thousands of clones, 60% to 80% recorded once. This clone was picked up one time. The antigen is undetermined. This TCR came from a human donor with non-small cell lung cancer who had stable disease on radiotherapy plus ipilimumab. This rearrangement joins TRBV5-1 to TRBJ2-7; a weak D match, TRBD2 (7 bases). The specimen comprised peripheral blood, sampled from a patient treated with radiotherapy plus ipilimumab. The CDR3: CASSWGGHEQYF. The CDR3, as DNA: TGCGCCAGCAGCTGGGGGGGCCACGAGCAGTACTTC. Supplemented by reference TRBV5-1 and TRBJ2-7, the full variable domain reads KAGVTQTPRYLIKTRGQQVTLSCSPISGHRSVSWYQQTPGQGLQFLFEYFSETQRNKGNFPGRFSGRQFSNSRSEMNVSTLELGDSALYLCASSWGGHEQYFGPGTRLTVT.